A single sample gave rise to the 6 T cell receptor beta chains below, sequenced in a study of blood T cell repertoires in COVID-19. The assay was immunoSEQ multiplex PCR, and TCRdb's table has in-frame clones only and misses some. The data contain 310,000 or so clones, roughly 88% of them singletons. Sequences were obtained from peripheral blood. These receptors were taken from a woman in her 50s with acute or convalescent COVID-19.

V usage is TRBV19 and J usage is TRBJ2-2, with 10 bases matching TRBD1. Germline CDR1 reads LNHDA; CDR2 reads SQIVND (reference sequence). This CDR3 has 15 amino acids. With 4 bases clipped from V and 7 bases from J, the junction kept 6 bases outside the gene matches. CDR3 in amino acids: CASSRDRGGSGELFF. The CDR3 nucleotides read TGTGCCAGTAGTAGGGACAGGGGTGGTAGCGGGGAGCTGTTTTTT.

This chain links TRBV7-3 with TRBJ2-3; D is possibly TRBD2 (5 bases). V was clipped by 0 bases and J by 1 base, with 11 bases between them. The CDR3 totals 16 residues. CDR1 is SGHTA and CDR2 is FQGTGA in the germline V gene. CDR3 coding DNA: TGTGCCAGCAGCTTAACTCACAGCGGTGGCACAGATACGCAGTATTTT. Translated, it gives CASSLTHSGGTDTQYF.

The chain combines TRBV29-1 with TRBJ2-1; 13 bases fit TRBD2. The CDR3 is made up of 15 amino acids. After removal of 1 base from V and 10 bases from J, the junction contained 7 bases not matched to a gene. The V gene's germline CDR1 is SQVTM and CDR2 ANQGSEA. Written as DNA, the CDR3 is TGCAGCGTTGAAGCGGTTAGGACTAGCGGGGGAGAGCAGTTCTTC. Translation gives CSVEAVRTSGGEQFF.

Notes on this clone: The same CDR3 is also encoded by other DNA sequences in this sample. The chain uses TRBV15 and TRBJ2-1, with 8 positions matching TRBD1. This CDR3 has 13 residues. Germline-derived CDR1 and CDR2 are LNHNV and YYDKDF (reference sequence). The V segment lost 5 bases and the J segment 4 bases; nucleotides outside the gene matches: 1. CDR3 DNA: TGTGCCACCAGCCGGGACAGGTACAATGAGCAGTTCTTC. It codes for CATSRDRYNEQFF. Full variable domain (remainder filled in from reference TRBV15 and TRBJ2-1): DAMVIQNPRYQVTQFGKPVTLSCSQTLNHNVMYWYQQKSSQAPKLLFHYYDKDFNNEADTPDNFQSRRPNTSFCFLDIRSPGLGDTAMYLCATSRDRYNEQFFGPGTRLTVL.

This clone is a singleton in its sample. The chain joins TRBV20-1 to TRBJ2-1, with D hard to call. Between the trimmed V and J ends, which lost 5 bases and 5 bases, there was a span of 7 bases. The CDR3 covers 11 residues. Germline V gene lookup returns CDR1 DFQATT and CDR2 SNEGSKA (reference sequence). The CDR3 bases are TGCAGTGCTCGGCAGGACAATGAGCAGTTCTTC. It encodes CSARQDNEQFF.

This clone was detected once. This chain links TRBV12-3 or TRBV12-4 with TRBJ2-1; D call uncertain. V shed 3 bases and J shed 4 bases, with 7 bases lying between them. The CDR3 has 13 amino acids. The CDR3 here is CASSLGVYNEQFF. In DNA form, the CDR3 reads TGTGCCAGCAGTTTGGGCGTATACAATGAGCAGTTCTTC.